This TCR beta chain is from a study of blood T cells in healthy people across ages. Drawing of peripheral blood yielded roughly 9.3 milliliters from each donor. Germline V gives CDR1 SGHRS, CDR2 YFSETQ. The CDR3 length is 16 residues. V shed 3 bases, J shed 1 base, and the junction held 8 bases outside the gene matches. General study findings and limits: Across samples, TCR beta diversity tracked strongly with naive T cell percentage. PBMCs were not sorted, which prevented a conclusive comparison of naive versus antigen-experienced cells. Older individuals had lower TCR beta diversity per million T cells (the decline was roughly linear).

The authors ran a second PCR of 7 to 11 cycles using a sample-barcoded 5' primer and a J-beta primer mix. One entry per CDR3 protein, called by TCRdb with MiXCR from the 5' RACE reads. The sample comprises some 1.5 million distinct CDR3 sequences, roughly 27% of which are singletons, and over 7% rests with the top ten. This clonotype was observed many times. Its antigen is unknown. The receptor comes from a woman aged 25 to 39 in good health. The gene calls are TRBV5-1 and TRBJ2-7; TRBD2 aligns across 9 bases. Sequencing was done on a sample of blood. The CDR3 reads CASSSLRGGGSYEQYF. The CDR3 DNA reads as TGCGCCAGCAGCTCCCTGCGGGGGGGCGGGTCCTACGAGCAGTACTTC.